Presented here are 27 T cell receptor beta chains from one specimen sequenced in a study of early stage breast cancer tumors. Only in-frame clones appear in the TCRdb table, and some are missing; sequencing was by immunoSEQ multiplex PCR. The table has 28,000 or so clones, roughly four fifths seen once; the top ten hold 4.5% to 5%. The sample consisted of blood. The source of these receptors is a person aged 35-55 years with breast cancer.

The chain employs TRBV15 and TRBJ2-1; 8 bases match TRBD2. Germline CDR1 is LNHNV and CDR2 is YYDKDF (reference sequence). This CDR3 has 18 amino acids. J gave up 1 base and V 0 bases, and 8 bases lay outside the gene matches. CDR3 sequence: CATSRERKGLGSYNEQFF. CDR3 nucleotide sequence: TGTGCCACCAGCAGAGAGAGAAAGGGACTAGGGTCCTACAATGAGCAGTTCTTC.

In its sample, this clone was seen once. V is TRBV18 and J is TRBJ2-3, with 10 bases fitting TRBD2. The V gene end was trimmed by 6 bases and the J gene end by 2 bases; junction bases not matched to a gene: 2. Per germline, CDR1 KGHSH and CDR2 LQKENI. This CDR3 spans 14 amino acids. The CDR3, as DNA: TGTGCCAGCTCCGGGACTAGCGCCACAGATACGCAGTATTTT. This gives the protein CASSGTSATDTQYF.

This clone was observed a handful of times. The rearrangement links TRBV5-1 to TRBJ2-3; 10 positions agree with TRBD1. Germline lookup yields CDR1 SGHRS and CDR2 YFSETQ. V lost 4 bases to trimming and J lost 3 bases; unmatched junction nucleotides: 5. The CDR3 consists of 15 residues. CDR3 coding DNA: TGCGCCAGCAGCGCGGGACAGGGGTGGACAGATACGCAGTATTTT. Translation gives CASSAGQGWTDTQYF.

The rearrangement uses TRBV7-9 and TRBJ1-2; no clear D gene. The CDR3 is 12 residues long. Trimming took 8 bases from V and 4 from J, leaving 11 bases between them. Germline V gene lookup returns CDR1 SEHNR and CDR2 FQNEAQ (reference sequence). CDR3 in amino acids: CASHKASYGYTF. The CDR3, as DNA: TGTGCCAGCCACAAGGCATCCTATGGCTACACCTTC.

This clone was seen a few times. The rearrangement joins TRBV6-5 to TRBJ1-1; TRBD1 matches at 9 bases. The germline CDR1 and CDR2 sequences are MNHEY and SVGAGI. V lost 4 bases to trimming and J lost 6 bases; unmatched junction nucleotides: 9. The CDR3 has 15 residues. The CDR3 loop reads CASSFKGQGGSEAFF. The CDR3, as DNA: TGTGCCAGCAGTTTCAAGGGACAGGGCGGTTCTGAAGCTTTCTTT.

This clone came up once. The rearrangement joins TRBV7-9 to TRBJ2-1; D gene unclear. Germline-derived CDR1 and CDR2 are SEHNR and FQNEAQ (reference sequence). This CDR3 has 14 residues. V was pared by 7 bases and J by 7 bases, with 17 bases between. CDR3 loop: CASIRPGGGNEQFF. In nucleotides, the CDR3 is TGTGCCAGCATCCGCCCAGGTGGTGGAAATGAGCAGTTCTTC.

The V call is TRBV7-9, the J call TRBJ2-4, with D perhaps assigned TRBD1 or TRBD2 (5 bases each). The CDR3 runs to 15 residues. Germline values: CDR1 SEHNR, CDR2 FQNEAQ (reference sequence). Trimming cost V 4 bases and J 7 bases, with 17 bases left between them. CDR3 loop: CASSSGTDGINIQYF. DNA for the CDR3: TGTGCCAGCAGCTCCGGGACCGATGGCATCAACATTCAGTACTTC.

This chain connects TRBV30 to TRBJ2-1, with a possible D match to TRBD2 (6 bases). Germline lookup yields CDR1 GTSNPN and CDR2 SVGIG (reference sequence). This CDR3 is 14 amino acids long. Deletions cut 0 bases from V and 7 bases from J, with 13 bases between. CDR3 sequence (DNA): TGTGCCTGGAGTGTACAAGGTGGAGGGAATGAGCAGTTCTTC. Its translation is CAWSVQGGGNEQFF.

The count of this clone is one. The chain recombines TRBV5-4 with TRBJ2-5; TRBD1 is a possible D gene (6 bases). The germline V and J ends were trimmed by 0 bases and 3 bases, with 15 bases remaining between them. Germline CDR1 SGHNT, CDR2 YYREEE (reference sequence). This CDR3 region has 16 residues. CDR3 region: CASSLGSRQAEETQYF. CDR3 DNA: TGTGCCAGCAGCTTGGGCAGCCGACAGGCTGAAGAGACCCAGTACTTC.

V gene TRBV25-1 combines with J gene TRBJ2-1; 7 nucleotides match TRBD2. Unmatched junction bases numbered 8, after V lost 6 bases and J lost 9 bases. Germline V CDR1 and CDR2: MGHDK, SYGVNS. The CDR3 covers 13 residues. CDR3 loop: CASSLRPGGEQFF. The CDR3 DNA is TGTGCCAGCAGCCTCCGCCCGGGGGGTGAGCAGTTCTTC.

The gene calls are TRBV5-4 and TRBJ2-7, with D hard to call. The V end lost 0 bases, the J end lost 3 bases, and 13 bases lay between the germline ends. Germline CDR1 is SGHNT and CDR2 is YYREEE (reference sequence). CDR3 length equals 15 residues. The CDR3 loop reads CASSLGNSAHYEQYF. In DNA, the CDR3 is TGTGCCAGCAGCTTGGGAAACAGCGCCCACTACGAGCAGTACTTC. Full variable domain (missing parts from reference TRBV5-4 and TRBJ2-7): ETGVTQSPTHLIKTRGQQVTLRCSSQSGHNTVSWYQQALGQGPQFIFQYYREEENGRGNFPPRFSGLQFPNYSSELNVNALELDDSALYLCASSLGNSAHYEQYFGPGTRLTVT.

CDR3 in DNA: TGTGCCAGTAGTTCGACAGGGGGCGTTCAGCCCCAGCATTTT. This gives the protein CASSSTGGVQPQHF. The chain is built from TRBV19 and TRBJ1-5; TRBD1 matches 10 bases. The CDR3 has 14 amino acids. J was trimmed by 6 bases and V by 5 bases; bases with no gene match: 4. Germline values: CDR1 LNHDA, CDR2 SQIVND (reference sequence).

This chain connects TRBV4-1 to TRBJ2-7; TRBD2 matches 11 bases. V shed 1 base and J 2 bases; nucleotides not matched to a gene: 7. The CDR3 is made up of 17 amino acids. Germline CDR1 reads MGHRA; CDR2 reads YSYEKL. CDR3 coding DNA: TGCGCCAGCAGCCAAGGACCTAGCGGGAGGAACCCCTACGAGCAGTACTTC. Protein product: CASSQGPSGRNPYEQYF.

CDR3 coding DNA: TGTGCCTGGCGTGGTGGTGGCGGGAGGGTCTACAATGAGCAGTTCTTC. Its translation: CAWRGGGGRVYNEQFF. V gene TRBV30 combines with J gene TRBJ2-1, with TRBD2 matching over 9 bases. CDR1 and CDR2 (germline): GTSNPN, SVGIG (reference sequence). V lost 5 bases to trimming and J lost 3 bases; unmatched junction nucleotides: 11. The CDR3 consists of 16 residues.

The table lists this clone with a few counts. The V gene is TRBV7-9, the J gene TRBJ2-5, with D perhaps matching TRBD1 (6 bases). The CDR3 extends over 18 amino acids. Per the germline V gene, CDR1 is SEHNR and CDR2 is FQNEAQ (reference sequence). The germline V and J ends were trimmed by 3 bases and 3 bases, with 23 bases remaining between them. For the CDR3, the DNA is TGTGCCAGCAGCTTCGCACTTCGGGGCCAGGGGTTAAAAGAGACCCAGTACTTC. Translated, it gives CASSFALRGQGLKETQYF.

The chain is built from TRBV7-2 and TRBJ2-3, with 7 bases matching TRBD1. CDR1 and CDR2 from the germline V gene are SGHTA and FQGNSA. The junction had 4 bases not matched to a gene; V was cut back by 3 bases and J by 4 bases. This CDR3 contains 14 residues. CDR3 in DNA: TGTGCCAGCAGCTTCTACAGGGGCGCAGATACGCAGTATTTT. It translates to CASSFYRGADTQYF.

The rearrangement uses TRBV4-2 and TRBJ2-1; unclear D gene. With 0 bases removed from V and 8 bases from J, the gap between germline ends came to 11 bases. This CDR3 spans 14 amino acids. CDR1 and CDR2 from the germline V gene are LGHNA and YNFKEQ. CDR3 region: CASSQDPANDEQFF. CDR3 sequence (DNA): TGTGCCAGCAGCCAAGACCCCGCAAACGATGAGCAGTTCTTC.

The CDR3 DNA is TGTGCCAGCAGCCAAGAGGTTCGTAGCGGAAGGAATGAGCAGTTCTTC. Protein sequence: CASSQEVRSGRNEQFF. The rearrangement uses TRBV4-2 and TRBJ2-1; a weak D match, TRBD2 (6 bases). Germline loops: CDR1 LGHNA, CDR2 YNFKEQ. CDR3 length: 16 residues. The ends were cut back, 0 bases at V and 7 bases at J, with 16 bases in the middle.

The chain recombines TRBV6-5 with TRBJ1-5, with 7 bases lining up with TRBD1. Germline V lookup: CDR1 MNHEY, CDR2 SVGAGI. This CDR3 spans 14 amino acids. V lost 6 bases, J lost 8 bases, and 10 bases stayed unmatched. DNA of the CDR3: TGTGCCAGCAGCCAGTCGTCAGGGGGTGAGCCCCAGCATTTT. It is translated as CASSQSSGGEPQHF.

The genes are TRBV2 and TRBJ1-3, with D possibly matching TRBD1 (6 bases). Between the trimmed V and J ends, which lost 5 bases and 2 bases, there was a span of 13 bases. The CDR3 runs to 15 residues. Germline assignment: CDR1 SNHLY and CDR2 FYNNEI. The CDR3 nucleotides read TGTGCCAGCAGTTCCTTACAGGGTACTGGAAACACCATATATTTT. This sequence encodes CASSSLQGTGNTIYF.

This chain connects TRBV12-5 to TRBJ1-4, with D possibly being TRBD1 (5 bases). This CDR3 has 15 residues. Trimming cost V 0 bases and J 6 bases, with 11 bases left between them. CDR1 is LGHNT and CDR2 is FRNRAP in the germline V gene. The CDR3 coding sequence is TGTGCTAGTGGTTTGGTACGGGGGTCGGATGAAAAACTGTTTTTT. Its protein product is CASGLVRGSDEKLFF.

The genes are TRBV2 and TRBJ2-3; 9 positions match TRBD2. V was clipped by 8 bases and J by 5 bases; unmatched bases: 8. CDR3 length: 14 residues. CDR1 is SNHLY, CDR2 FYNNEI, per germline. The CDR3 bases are TGTGCCAGCGGGCGGGAGGGCCTGGTAGATACGCAGTATTTT. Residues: CASGREGLVDTQYF.

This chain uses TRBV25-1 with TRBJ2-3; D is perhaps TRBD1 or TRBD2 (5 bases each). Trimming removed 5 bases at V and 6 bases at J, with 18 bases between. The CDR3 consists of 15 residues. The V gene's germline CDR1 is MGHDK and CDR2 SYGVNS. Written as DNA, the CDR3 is TGTGCCAGCAGTAACCGGGACGTCGGGTGGGATACGCAGTATTTT. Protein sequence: CASSNRDVGWDTQYF.

CDR3 amino acids: CASSSTGTADEAFF. The CDR3 DNA reads TGCGCCAGCAGCTCCACCGGGACAGCCGATGAAGCTTTCTTT. This chain uses TRBV5-1 with TRBJ1-1; 7 bases agree with TRBD1. This CDR3 comprises 14 residues. Trimming removed 3 bases from V and 7 bases from J; junction bases left unmatched: 9. Germline V CDR1 and CDR2: SGHRS, YFSETQ. Supplemented by reference TRBV5-1 and TRBJ1-1, the full variable domain reads KAGVTQTPRYLIKTRGQQVTLSCSPISGHRSVSWYQQTPGQGLQFLFEYFSETQRNKGNFPGRFSGRQFSNSRSEMNVSTLELGDSALYLCASSSTGTADEAFFGQGTRLTVV.

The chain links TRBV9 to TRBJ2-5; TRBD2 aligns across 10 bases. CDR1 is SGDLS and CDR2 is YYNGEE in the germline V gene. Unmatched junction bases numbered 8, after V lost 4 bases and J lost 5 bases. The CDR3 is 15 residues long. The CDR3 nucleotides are TGTGCCAGCAGCACCAGCGGGAGGGCCGGGGAGACCCAGTACTTC. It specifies CASSTSGRAGETQYF.

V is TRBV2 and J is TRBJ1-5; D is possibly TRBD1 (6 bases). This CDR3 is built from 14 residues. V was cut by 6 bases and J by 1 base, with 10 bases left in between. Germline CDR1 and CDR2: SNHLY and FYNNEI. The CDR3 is CASSPQGSNQPQHF. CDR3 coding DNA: TGTGCCAGCAGCCCCCAGGGGAGCAATCAGCCCCAGCATTTT.

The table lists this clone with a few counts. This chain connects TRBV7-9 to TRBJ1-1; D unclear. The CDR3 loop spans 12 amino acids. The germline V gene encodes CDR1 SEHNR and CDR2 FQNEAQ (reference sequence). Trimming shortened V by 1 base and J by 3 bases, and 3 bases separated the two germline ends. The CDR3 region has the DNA TGTGCCAGCAGCTTAGAGGACACTGAAGCTTTCTTT. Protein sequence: CASSLEDTEAFF.